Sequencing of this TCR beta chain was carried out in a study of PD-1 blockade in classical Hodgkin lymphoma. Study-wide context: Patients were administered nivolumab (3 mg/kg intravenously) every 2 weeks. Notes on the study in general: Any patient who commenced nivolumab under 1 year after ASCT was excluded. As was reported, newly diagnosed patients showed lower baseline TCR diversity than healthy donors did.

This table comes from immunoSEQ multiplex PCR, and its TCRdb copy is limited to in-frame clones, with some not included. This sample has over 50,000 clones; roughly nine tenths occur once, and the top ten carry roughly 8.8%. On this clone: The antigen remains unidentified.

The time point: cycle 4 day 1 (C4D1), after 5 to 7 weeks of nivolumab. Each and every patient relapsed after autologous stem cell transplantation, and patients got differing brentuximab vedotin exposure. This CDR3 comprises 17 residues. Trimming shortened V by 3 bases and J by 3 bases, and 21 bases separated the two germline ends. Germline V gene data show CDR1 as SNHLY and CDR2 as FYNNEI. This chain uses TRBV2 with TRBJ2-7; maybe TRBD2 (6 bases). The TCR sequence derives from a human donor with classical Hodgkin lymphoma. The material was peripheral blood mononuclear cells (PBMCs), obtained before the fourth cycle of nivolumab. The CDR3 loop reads CASSEDIGVWGVYEQYF. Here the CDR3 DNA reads TGTGCCAGCAGTGAGGATATCGGGGTCTGGGGGGTCTACGAGCAGTACTTC.